This TCR beta chain was identified during a study of response to subunit inactivated influenza vaccine. Germline loops: CDR1 MDHEN, CDR2 SYDVKM. Trimming stripped 1 base from V and 0 bases from J, with 13 bases between. The CDR3 totals 17 residues. From the RT-PCR reads, TCRdb called clonotypes with MiXCR, one entry per CDR3 protein. This table has hundreds of thousands of distinct CDR3 sequences, about 25% appearing once. This TCR came from a man in his fifties who received an inactivated influenza vaccine. This chain joins TRBV28 and TRBJ2-1; D is undetermined. The specimen comprised CD4+ T cells sorted from PBMCs, sampled roughly 5 days after vaccination. This CDR3 is CASSLYRFSTSYNEQFF. The DNA of the CDR3 is TGTGCCAGCAGTTTATACCGATTCTCCACCTCCTACAATGAGCAGTTCTTC.